This is a list of T cell receptor beta chains from one sample in a study of post-analysis software for immune sequencing data. MiXCR, applied by TCRdb to the PCR reads, yields one record per CDR3 protein. The sample records approximately 350,000 distinct CDR3 sequences, less than 35% being singletons. The sequencing sample was made of blood. The receptor source for this set is a girl between 10 and 17 years old with multiple sclerosis. Each CDR3 is given with its conserved first and last residue. A D gene is named only where the DNA matches it firmly. Clone size is shown for a subset of rows, as once, few, many or a class of expanded clone.

CDR3aa: CASSLRGWQPQHF
CDR3nt: TGTGCCAGCAGTCTAAGGGGGTGGCAGCCCCAGCATTTT
j_gene: TRBJ1-5
v_gene: TRBV12-3/TRBV12-4
abundance: NA
d_gene: NA

CDR3aa: CASNPGTGSAEAFF
CDR3nt: TGTGCCAGCAATCCCGGGACAGGGAGCGCTGAAGCTTTCTTT
j_gene: TRBJ1-1
v_gene: TRBV12-3/TRBV12-4
abundance: NA
d_gene: TRBD1

CDR3aa: CASRSSRGLNQPQHF
CDR3nt: TGTGCCAGCAGGTCCTCCAGGGGTCTCAATCAGCCCCAGCATTTT
j_gene: TRBJ1-5
v_gene: TRBV12-3/TRBV12-4
abundance: NA
d_gene: NA

CDR3aa: CASSQTGQGNTEAFF
CDR3nt: TGTGCCAGCAGCCAAACGGGGCAGGGGAACACTGAAGCTTTCTTT
j_gene: TRBJ1-1
v_gene: TRBV16
abundance: few
d_gene: NA

CDR3aa: CASSLDRVIYEQYF
CDR3nt: TGCGCCAGCAGCTTAGACAGGGTTATATACGAGCAGTACTTC
j_gene: TRBJ2-7
v_gene: TRBV5-1
abundance: many
d_gene: TRBD1

CDR3aa: CASSQDRSREAFF
CDR3nt: TGTGCCAGCAGCCAAGATCGTAGCCGGGAAGCTTTCTTT
j_gene: TRBJ1-1
v_gene: TRBV4-2
abundance: NA
d_gene: NA

CDR3aa: CASSLWRGTGGNEQYF
CDR3nt: TGTGCCAGCAGTTTATGGAGAGGGACAGGGGGAAACGAGCAGTACTTC
j_gene: TRBJ2-7
v_gene: TRBV28
abundance: few
d_gene: TRBD1

CDR3aa: CASSTTGKTSPLHF
CDR3nt: TGTGCCAGCAGCACCACAGGGAAAACTTCACCCCTCCACTTT
j_gene: TRBJ1-6
v_gene: TRBV7-3
abundance: NA
d_gene: NA

CDR3aa: CASSQDPARGETQYF
CDR3nt: TGTGCCAGCAGCCAAGACCCAGCGAGGGGGGAGACCCAGTACTTC
j_gene: TRBJ2-5
v_gene: TRBV14
abundance: NA
d_gene: NA

CDR3aa: CSARGVLGIDEQFF
CDR3nt: TGCAGTGCTAGAGGGGTCCTCGGTATCGATGAGCAGTTCTTC
j_gene: TRBJ2-1
v_gene: TRBV20-1
abundance: NA
d_gene: NA

CDR3aa: CASSLAVNYGYTF
CDR3nt: TGCGCCAGCAGCTTGGCCGTGAACTATGGCTACACCTTC
j_gene: TRBJ1-2
v_gene: TRBV5-1
abundance: few
d_gene: NA

CDR3aa: CASSQAGGTTDTQYF
CDR3nt: TGTGCCAGCAGCCAAGCGGGGGGGACCACAGATACGCAGTATTTT
j_gene: TRBJ2-3
v_gene: TRBV4-2
abundance: NA
d_gene: TRBD2

CDR3aa: CASSSSPDAKETQYF
CDR3nt: TGTGCCAGCAGTTCGAGTCCAGACGCCAAAGAGACCCAGTACTTC
j_gene: TRBJ2-5
v_gene: TRBV12-3/TRBV12-4
abundance: few
d_gene: NA

CDR3aa: CSVEGRQGDNEKLFF
CDR3nt: TGCAGCGTTGAGGGTAGGCAAGGCGATAATGAAAAACTGTTTTTT
j_gene: TRBJ1-4
v_gene: TRBV29-1
abundance: NA
d_gene: NA

CDR3aa: CASSPGRDEQYF
CDR3nt: TGTGCCAGCAGCCCTGGACGGGACGAGCAGTACTTC
j_gene: TRBJ2-7
v_gene: TRBV4-2
abundance: many
d_gene: NA

CDR3aa: CASSEAWAEENIQYF
CDR3nt: TGTGCCAGCAGTGAAGCGTGGGCAGAAGAAAACATTCAGTACTTC
j_gene: TRBJ2-4
v_gene: TRBV2
abundance: NA
d_gene: NA

CDR3aa: CAISEGGYYEQYF
CDR3nt: TGTGCCATCAGTGAGGGGGGTTACTACGAGCAGTACTTC
j_gene: TRBJ2-7
v_gene: TRBV10-3
abundance: NA
d_gene: NA

CDR3aa: CSAAGNYGYTF
CDR3nt: TGCAGTGCCGCAGGGAACTATGGCTACACCTTC
j_gene: TRBJ1-2
v_gene: TRBV20-1
abundance: NA
d_gene: NA

CDR3aa: CASSRQAVTNEKLFF
CDR3nt: TGTGCCAGCAGTAGGCAGGCCGTAACTAATGAAAAACTGTTTTTT
j_gene: TRBJ1-4
v_gene: TRBV12-3/TRBV12-4
abundance: NA
d_gene: NA

CDR3aa: CASSLVRLAGAPEQFF
CDR3nt: TGTGCCAGCAGCTTAGTCCGGCTAGCGGGGGCCCCCGAGCAGTTCTTC
j_gene: TRBJ2-1
v_gene: TRBV7-9
abundance: NA
d_gene: TRBD2

CDR3aa: CASSYPGTGGSEQFF
CDR3nt: TGCGCCAGCAGCTACCCCGGGACAGGGGGTAGTGAGCAGTTCTTC
j_gene: TRBJ2-1
v_gene: TRBV5-1
abundance: few
d_gene: TRBD1

CDR3aa: CTSSSWYLGEQYF
CDR3nt: TGTACCAGCAGTTCATGGTACTTGGGTGAGCAGTACTTC
j_gene: TRBJ2-5
v_gene: TRBV6-5
abundance: NA
d_gene: NA

CDR3aa: CASSAGTLRETQYF
CDR3nt: TGTGCCAGCAGTGCCGGGACCCTAAGGGAGACCCAGTACTTC
j_gene: TRBJ2-5
v_gene: TRBV6-5
abundance: NA
d_gene: NA

CDR3aa: CASSFSRGGGYGYTF
CDR3nt: TGTGCCAGCAGTTTTAGCCGGGGCGGGGGCTATGGCTACACCTTC
j_gene: TRBJ1-2
v_gene: TRBV12-3/TRBV12-4
abundance: few
d_gene: NA

CDR3aa: CASSQDLLEMGYGYTF
CDR3nt: TGTGCCAGCAGCCAAGATCTGTTGGAGATGGGCTATGGCTACACCTTC
j_gene: TRBJ1-2
v_gene: TRBV4-2
abundance: NA
d_gene: NA

CDR3aa: CASSYSTGQGARGGYTF
CDR3nt: TGTGCCAGCAGTTACTCGACAGGACAGGGGGCAAGAGGCGGCTACACCTTC
j_gene: TRBJ1-2
v_gene: TRBV6-2/TRBV6-3
abundance: NA
d_gene: TRBD1

CDR3aa: CASSFPTSLDEQFF
CDR3nt: TGTGCCAGCAGTTTCCCGACTAGCCTCGATGAGCAGTTCTTC
j_gene: TRBJ2-1
v_gene: TRBV6-2/TRBV6-3
abundance: once
d_gene: TRBD2

CDR3aa: CSVPSSYEQYF
CDR3nt: TGCAGCGTTCCGAGCTCCTACGAGCAGTACTTC
j_gene: TRBJ2-7
v_gene: TRBV29-1
abundance: NA
d_gene: NA

CDR3aa: CSAGALVQGTDTQYF
CDR3nt: TGCAGCGCCGGAGCACTAGTTCAAGGGACAGATACGCAGTATTTT
j_gene: TRBJ2-3
v_gene: TRBV29-1
abundance: few
d_gene: NA

CDR3aa: CASSLGLYSYEQYF
CDR3nt: TGCGCCAGCAGCTTGGGACTCTACAGCTACGAGCAGTACTTC
j_gene: TRBJ2-7
v_gene: TRBV5-1
abundance: NA
d_gene: NA

CDR3aa: CASSHLGGTSGQGMLNEQFF
CDR3nt: TGCGCCAGCAGCCACCTTGGGGGGACTAGCGGTCAGGGTATGTTGAATGAGCAGTTCTTC
j_gene: TRBJ2-1
v_gene: TRBV4-3
abundance: few
d_gene: TRBD2

CDR3aa: CANGLAGASYNEQFF
CDR3nt: TGTGCCAACGGACTAGCGGGGGCGTCCTACAATGAGCAGTTCTTC
j_gene: TRBJ2-1
v_gene: TRBV12-3/TRBV12-4
abundance: few
d_gene: TRBD2

CDR3aa: CSARWDTGELFF
CDR3nt: TGCAGTGCTAGATGGGACACCGGGGAGCTGTTTTTT
j_gene: TRBJ2-2
v_gene: TRBV20-1
abundance: NA
d_gene: NA

CDR3aa: CATSRDRAGSSYEQYF
CDR3nt: TGTGCCACCAGCAGAGATCGTGCAGGGAGCTCCTACGAGCAGTACTTC
j_gene: TRBJ2-7
v_gene: TRBV15
abundance: few
d_gene: NA

CDR3aa: CASTKGRGNFYGYTF
CDR3nt: TGTGCCAGCACCAAAGGGAGGGGTAACTTCTATGGCTACACCTTC
j_gene: TRBJ1-2
v_gene: TRBV6-1
abundance: NA
d_gene: NA

CDR3aa: CASSLVRYRVSGTDTQYF
CDR3nt: TGTGCCAGCAGCTTAGTACGATACAGGGTATCCGGCACAGATACGCAGTATTTT
j_gene: TRBJ2-3
v_gene: TRBV13
abundance: NA
d_gene: NA

CDR3aa: CASSLNFGGVNVRTF
CDR3nt: TGTGCCAGCAGCTTAAACTTCGGTGGGGTCAACGTCCGGACTTTC
j_gene: TRBJ2-6
v_gene: TRBV7-3
abundance: NA
d_gene: NA

CDR3aa: CSATDMRQPQHF
CDR3nt: TGCAGTGCTACGGATATGAGACAGCCCCAGCATTTT
j_gene: TRBJ1-5
v_gene: TRBV20-1
abundance: few
d_gene: NA

CDR3aa: CSARERTGPDTEAFF
CDR3nt: TGCAGTGCTAGAGAAAGGACAGGGCCTGACACTGAAGCTTTCTTT
j_gene: TRBJ1-1
v_gene: TRBV20-1
abundance: NA
d_gene: TRBD1

CDR3aa: CASSPRAGLVPYEQYF
CDR3nt: TGTGCCAGCAGCCCCCGAGCGGGACTAGTGCCATACGAGCAGTACTTC
j_gene: TRBJ2-7
v_gene: TRBV27
abundance: once
d_gene: TRBD2

CDR3aa: CATSDFPAASGGTYQETQYF
CDR3nt: TGTGCCACCAGTGATTTCCCTGCGGCTAGCGGGGGGACATACCAAGAGACCCAGTACTTC
j_gene: TRBJ2-5
v_gene: TRBV24-1
abundance: NA
d_gene: TRBD2

CDR3aa: CASSQEGQGGGYTF
CDR3nt: TGTGCCAGCAGCCAAGAGGGACAGGGAGGCGGCTACACCTTC
j_gene: TRBJ1-2
v_gene: TRBV4-2
abundance: few
d_gene: TRBD1

CDR3aa: CASSQEGTGAYGYTF
CDR3nt: TGTGCCAGCAGCCAAGAAGGGACGGGAGCCTATGGCTACACCTTC
j_gene: TRBJ1-2
v_gene: TRBV4-2
abundance: NA
d_gene: NA

CDR3aa: CATSDPARGVNEQYF
CDR3nt: TGTGCCACCAGTGACCCGGCCAGGGGAGTCAACGAGCAGTACTTC
j_gene: TRBJ2-7
v_gene: TRBV24-1
abundance: NA
d_gene: NA

CDR3aa: CASSLGTGGEGPMNTEAFF
CDR3nt: TGTGCCAGCAGCTTAGGGACAGGGGGCGAGGGGCCTATGAACACTGAAGCTTTCTTT
j_gene: TRBJ1-1
v_gene: TRBV7-9
abundance: NA
d_gene: TRBD1

CDR3aa: CASSAPGIPNYGYTF
CDR3nt: TGCGCCAGCAGCGCCCCCGGAATCCCTAACTATGGCTACACCTTC
j_gene: TRBJ1-2
v_gene: TRBV5-1
abundance: once
d_gene: NA

CDR3aa: CASSVTGNQPQHF
CDR3nt: TGTGCCAGCAGTGTCACAGGGAATCAGCCCCAGCATTTT
j_gene: TRBJ1-5
v_gene: TRBV2
abundance: few
d_gene: NA